This TCR beta chain is drawn from a study of T cells in Graves' hyperthyroidism and ophthalmopathy. Study details: Sampling of peripheral blood happened at initial diagnosis, prior to any treatment.

Participants, patients aged 18 to 65, had newly diagnosed hyperthyroidism with a duration under 2 months. Using RNA transcripts as the source, TCR beta CDR3 regions were amplified. In the first-round RT-PCR of the TCR CDR3, the HTBI primer set was used. TCRdb re-analysed the multiplex PCR reads in MiXCR, keeping a single row per CDR3 protein. The sample carries around 420,000 distinct CDR3 sequences, 15% to 19% recorded once. Whole-study findings and limits: Blood samples included most of the expanded thyroid clonotypes exceeding 0.001.

For this clonotype: Its antigen is unidentified.

The sequence came from a woman aged 18-29 years with Graves' hyperthyroidism. What was sequenced was blood.

The chain's CDR3 is CASSPGTSGESSYNEQFF. The CDR3 nucleotides are TGTGCCAGCAGCCCCGGGACTAGCGGGGAGTCTTCCTACAATGAGCAGTTCTTC. The rearrangement links TRBV7-8 to TRBJ2-1; 13 bases line up with TRBD2. In germline, CDR1 is SGHVS, CDR2 FQNEAQ. V lost 5 bases, J lost 1 base, and 8 bases stayed unmatched. The CDR3 spans 18 residues.